This T cell receptor (beta chain) was observed in a study of molecular identifiers for immune sequencing clone quantification. In TCRdb, the PCR reads were re-called with MiXCR into one record per CDR3 protein. The top ten hold roughly 0.77% of the sample, which has approximately 550,000 distinct CDR3 sequences, around 23% seen once. The germline CDR1 and CDR2 sequences are MDHEN and SYDVKM. V dropped 4 bases and J dropped 7; count of bases not matched to a gene: 7. The CDR3 spans 13 residues. On this clonotype: The antigen remains unidentified.

General study points: Over 98% of effector molecules, yet under 1% of naive-cell molecules, were held by clones above 20 RNA copies.

This TCR was sampled from a human donor in good health. Some libraries in this study had Jurkat cell RNA spiked in. Sequenced: naive CD8+ T cells from blood, with Jurkat cell RNA spiked in. As for subset: FACS-sorted CD8+CD4-CCR7+CD45RA+ naive T cells. The gene calls are TRBV28 and TRBJ2-7; 7 nucleotides align to TRBD2. In nucleotides, the CDR3 is TGTGCCAGCAGTTCCCGCACTAGCGATGAGCAGTACTTC. Translation: CASSSRTSDEQYF. The full variable domain, with the rest looked up from reference TRBV28 and TRBJ2-7, is DVKVTQSSRYLVKRTGEKVFLECVQDMDHENMFWYRQDPGLGLRLIYFSYDVKMKEKGDIPEGYSVSREKKERFSLILESASTNQTSMYLCASSSRTSDEQYFGPGTRLTVT.